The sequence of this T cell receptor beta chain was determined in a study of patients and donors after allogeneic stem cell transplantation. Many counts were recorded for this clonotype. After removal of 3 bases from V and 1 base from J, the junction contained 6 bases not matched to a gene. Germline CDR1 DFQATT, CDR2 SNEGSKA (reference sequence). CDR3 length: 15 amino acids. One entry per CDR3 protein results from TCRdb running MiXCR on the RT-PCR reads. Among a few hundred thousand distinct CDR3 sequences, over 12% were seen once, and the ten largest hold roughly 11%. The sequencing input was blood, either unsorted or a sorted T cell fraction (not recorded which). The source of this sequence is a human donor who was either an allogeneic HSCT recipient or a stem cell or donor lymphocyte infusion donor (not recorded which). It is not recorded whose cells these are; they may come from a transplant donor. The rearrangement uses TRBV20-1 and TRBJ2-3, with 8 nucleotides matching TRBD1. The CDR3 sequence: CSASPDRDGTDTQYF. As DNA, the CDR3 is TGCAGTGCTAGCCCGGACAGGGATGGCACAGATACGCAGTATTTT.